Below, 18 T cell receptor beta chains from the same sample are listed, as sequenced in a study of cytomegalovirus exposure and HLA in healthy donors. TCRdb keeps only in-frame clones here, not all; method: immunoSEQ multiplex PCR. The table lists some 140,000 clones, 86% of them singletons. Input material: PBMCs. These receptor sequences come from a man younger than 35 in good health and CMV-seropositive.

This clone was seen more than once but under ten times. The chain links TRBV4-3 to TRBJ2-7; TRBD1 might be the D (5 bases). Looked up from germline, CDR1 is LGHNA and CDR2 is YSLEER. V dropped 0 bases and J dropped 4 bases, with 25 bases sitting between them. The CDR3 totals 19 residues. CDR3 region: CASSQDFGARTGPVYEQYF. The DNA of the CDR3 is TGCGCCAGCAGCCAAGATTTTGGCGCTCGAACAGGCCCTGTGTACGAGCAGTACTTC.

The CDR3 DNA sequence: TGCGCCAGCAGCCAAGATCGGGGGACTCGTTATCTAGCGGGAGGGACCGGGGAGCTGTTTTTT. This encodes CASSQDRGTRYLAGGTGELFF. The V call is TRBV4-1, the J call TRBJ2-2; TRBD2 aligns across 12 bases. Losses at the gene ends were 0 bases for V and 5 bases for J; bases not matched to a gene: 16. The CDR3 runs to 21 residues. From germline, CDR1 is MGHRA and CDR2 YSYEKL.

The chain combines TRBV7-7 with TRBJ2-7, with 7 bases fitting TRBD1. Germline V gene sequence: CDR1 SSHAT, CDR2 FNYEAQ (reference sequence). With 2 bases clipped from V and 4 bases from J, the junction kept 8 bases outside the gene matches. This CDR3 region has 15 residues. The CDR3 here is CASSLRTGPGYEQYF. In DNA, the CDR3 is TGTGCCAGCAGCTTAAGGACAGGCCCTGGTTACGAGCAGTACTTC.

The V gene is TRBV7-2, the J gene TRBJ2-7; TRBD1 agrees at 9 bases. The CDR3 is 14 residues long. The junction had 9 bases not matched to a gene; V was cut back by 5 bases and J by 7 bases. Germline V gene sequence: CDR1 SGHTA, CDR2 FQGNSA. The CDR3, as DNA: TGTGCCAGCAGCCGACGGACAGGGGATACGGAGCAGTACTTC. Its protein is CASSRRTGDTEQYF.

The chain recombines TRBV29-1 with TRBJ1-2; D possibly corresponds to TRBD1 (6 bases). The CDR3 extends over 10 amino acids. V was trimmed by 5 bases and J by 7 bases, leaving 8 bases between them. The V gene's germline CDR1 is SQVTM and CDR2 ANQGSEA. CDR3 loop: CSVQGTGYTF. In DNA, the CDR3 is TGCAGCGTTCAGGGGACTGGCTACACCTTC.

J is TRBJ2-3 and V is TRBV10-2; the match to TRBD2 covers 11 bases. The CDR3 has 19 residues. Germline assignment: CDR1 WSHSY and CDR2 SAAADI. V lost 11 bases and J lost 0; bases outside the gene matches: 19. The CDR3 region has the DNA TGCGCCGCGGGCGCCACCGGGACTAGCGGTCTCACTAGCACAGATACGCAGTATTTT. Translation gives CAAGATGTSGLTSTDTQYF.

Written as DNA, the CDR3 is TGTGCCAGCAGTGAAACAGGGGGTAGCAATCAGCCCCAGCATTTT. Protein sequence: CASSETGGSNQPQHF. The chain recombines TRBV6-1 with TRBJ1-5; 8 bases are a match to TRBD1. This CDR3 is built from 15 residues. The V segment lost 2 bases and the J segment 0 bases; nucleotides outside the gene matches: 0. The germline V gene encodes CDR1 MNHNS and CDR2 SASEGT.

There are a few counts of this clone. The chain carries TRBV6-6 and TRBJ1-6; 10 nucleotides align to TRBD1. This CDR3 has 13 residues. Trimming took 6 bases from V and 7 from J; bases not matched to a gene: 0. Per the germline V gene, CDR1 is MNHNY and CDR2 is SVGAGI (reference sequence). The CDR3 DNA follows: TGTGCCAGCAGGGGACAGGGGAATTCACCCCTCCACTTT. Residues: CASRGQGNSPLHF.

This clone has only a few counts. The chain has TRBV18 and TRBJ2-5; no clear D gene. Between the trimmed V and J ends, which lost 3 bases and 1 base, there was a span of 6 bases. The germline gives CDR1 KGHSH, CDR2 LQKENI. This CDR3 is built from 13 residues. The CDR3 loop is CASSPSLQETQYF. The CDR3 nucleotides read TGTGCCAGCTCACCTAGCCTCCAAGAGACCCAGTACTTC.

V and J are TRBV27 and TRBJ2-1; tentative D call: TRBD2 (7 bases). The CDR3 is 15 amino acids. Germline V lookup: CDR1 MNHEY, CDR2 SMNVEV (reference sequence). Trimming took off 0 bases at V and 4 bases at J, with 10 bases between the two ends. The CDR3 protein is CASSLSRGGYNEQFF. The CDR3 DNA follows: TGTGCCAGCAGTTTATCGAGGGGGGGGTACAATGAGCAGTTCTTC.

This rearrangement joins TRBV7-8 to TRBJ2-7; D is unresolved. Germline lookup yields CDR1 SGHVS and CDR2 FQNEAQ. This CDR3 comprises 12 residues. V was pared by 3 bases and J by 6 bases, with 9 bases between. CDR3 bases: TGTGCCAGCAGCTTTTCGGGTTCCGAGCAGTACTTC. It encodes CASSFSGSEQYF.

CDR3 DNA: TGCGCCAGCAGCTTTTTACCTCCGGGACACGACACAGATACGCAGTATTTT. Translated: CASSFLPPGHDTDTQYF. The chain uses TRBV5-1 and TRBJ2-3; tentative D call: TRBD1 (6 bases). Trimming pared 2 bases from V and 2 bases from J, leaving 18 bases between. The CDR3 contains 17 residues. The germline gives CDR1 SGHRS, CDR2 YFSETQ.

The J gene is TRBJ2-4, the V gene TRBV7-6; the match to TRBD2 covers 8 bases. The V gene end was trimmed by 4 bases and the J gene end by 10 bases; junction bases not matched to a gene: 12. This CDR3 contains 15 residues. Germline-derived CDR1 and CDR2 are SGHVS and FNYEAQ. The CDR3 here is CASSSHGSGRGIQYF. DNA of the CDR3: TGTGCCAGCAGCTCCCACGGGAGCGGGAGAGGAATTCAGTACTTC.

The chain uses TRBV6-6 and TRBJ2-1; 8 bases match TRBD2. The CDR3 runs to 15 residues. In germline, CDR1 is MNHNY, CDR2 SVGAGI (reference sequence). After removal of 6 bases from V and 0 bases from J, the junction contained 4 bases not matched to a gene. CDR3 in amino acids: CASSPGGSSYNEQFF. The CDR3 DNA reads as TGTGCCAGCAGCCCGGGGGGGAGCTCCTACAATGAGCAGTTCTTC.

This rearrangement joins TRBV6-1 to TRBJ2-3, with 10 bases aligning to TRBD2. With 7 bases clipped from V and 3 bases from J, the junction kept 4 bases outside the gene matches. The germline CDR1 and CDR2 sequences are MNHNS and SASEGT. The CDR3 runs 14 residues. Here the CDR3 reads CASMWTSGTDTQYF. CDR3 bases: TGTGCCAGCATGTGGACTAGCGGAACAGATACGCAGTATTTT.

This rearrangement joins TRBV5-5 to TRBJ2-7; tentative D call: TRBD1 (7 bases). The CDR3 has 14 amino acids. V lost 0 bases and J lost 4, with 11 bases in between. CDR1 is SGHKS and CDR2 is YYEKEE in the germline V gene (reference sequence). The CDR3 loop is CASSLGQGGYEQYF. CDR3 in DNA: TGTGCCAGCAGCTTGGGACAGGGAGGATACGAGCAGTACTTC.

The V and J genes are TRBV9 and TRBJ1-2; tentatively, D is TRBD1 (5 bases). This CDR3 comprises 16 residues. V lost 1 base and J 2 bases, leaving 15 bases between the germline ends. Germline values: CDR1 SGDLS, CDR2 YYNGEE. In DNA form, the CDR3 reads TGTGCCAGCAGCGTACAGATGGGAGGGGAGAACTATGGCTACACCTTC. Protein sequence: CASSVQMGGENYGYTF.

This clone was recorded a few times. This CDR3 reads CASTRLAGAGTDTQYF. CDR3 DNA sequence: TGTGCCAGCACCAGACTAGCGGGGGCCGGCACAGATACGCAGTATTTT. The genes are TRBV27 and TRBJ2-3; 12 bases are a match to TRBD2. Germline loops: CDR1 MNHEY, CDR2 SMNVEV (reference sequence). The CDR3 runs to 16 residues. J gave up 1 base and V 7 bases, and 6 bases lay outside the gene matches.